The T cell receptor (beta chain) described here comes from a study of identical twins. TCRdb used MiXCR to reprocess the 5' RACE reads, holding one entry per CDR3 protein. Seen here are more than 600,000 distinct CDR3 sequences, 18% observed once, and the top ten hold 13%. This clonotype was detected only a few times. Healthy Caucasians were all of the donors. Trimming pared 6 bases from V and 7 bases from J, leaving 9 bases between. There are 12 residues in the CDR3. Per the germline V gene, CDR1 is SGHTA and CDR2 is FQGNSA. The data were also submitted as part of a second study, on T cells expressing NK-cell markers. From that study: The study found these clonotypes also leading the CD3+CD56-NKG2C+ fraction in a few donors.

This sequence originates from a woman aged 18-30 years in good health. Material: PBMCs. V is TRBV7-2 and J is TRBJ2-2, with D possibly TRBD1 on 5 matching bases. CDR3 coding DNA: TGTGCCAGCAGTATAAGGGGCGGGGAGCTGTTTTTT. It yields the protein CASSIRGGELFF.